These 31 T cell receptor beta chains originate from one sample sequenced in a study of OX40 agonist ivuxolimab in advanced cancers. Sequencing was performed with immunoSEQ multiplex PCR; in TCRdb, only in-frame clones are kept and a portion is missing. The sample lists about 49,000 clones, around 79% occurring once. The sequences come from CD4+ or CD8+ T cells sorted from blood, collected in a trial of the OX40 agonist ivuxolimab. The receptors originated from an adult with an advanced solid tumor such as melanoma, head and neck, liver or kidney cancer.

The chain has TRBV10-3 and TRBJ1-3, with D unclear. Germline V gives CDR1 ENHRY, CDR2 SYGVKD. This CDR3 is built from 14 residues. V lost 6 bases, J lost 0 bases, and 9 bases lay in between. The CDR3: CAIRPGSSGNTIYF. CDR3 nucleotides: TGTGCCATCAGGCCGGGCTCCTCTGGAAACACCATATATTTT.

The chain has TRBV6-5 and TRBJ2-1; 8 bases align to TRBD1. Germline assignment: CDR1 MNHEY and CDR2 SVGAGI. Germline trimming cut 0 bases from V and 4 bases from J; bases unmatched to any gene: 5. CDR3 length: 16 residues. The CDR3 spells CASSYSTGQVYNEQFF. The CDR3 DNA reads TGTGCCAGCAGTTACTCGACGGGACAGGTGTACAATGAGCAGTTCTTC.

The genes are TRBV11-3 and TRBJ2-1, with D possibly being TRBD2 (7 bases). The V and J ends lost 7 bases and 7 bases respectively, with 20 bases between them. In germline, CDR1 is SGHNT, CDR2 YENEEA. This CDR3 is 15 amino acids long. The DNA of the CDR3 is TGTGCCAGCACCCCCGGGGGGCTAGCGTCGAATGAGCAGTTCTTC. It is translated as CASTPGGLASNEQFF.

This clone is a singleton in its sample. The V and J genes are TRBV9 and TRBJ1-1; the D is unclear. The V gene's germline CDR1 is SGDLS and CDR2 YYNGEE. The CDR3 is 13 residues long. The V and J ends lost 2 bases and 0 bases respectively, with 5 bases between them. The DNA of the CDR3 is TGTGCCAGCAGCGTTCAAATGAACACTGAAGCTTTCTTT. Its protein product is CASSVQMNTEAFF.

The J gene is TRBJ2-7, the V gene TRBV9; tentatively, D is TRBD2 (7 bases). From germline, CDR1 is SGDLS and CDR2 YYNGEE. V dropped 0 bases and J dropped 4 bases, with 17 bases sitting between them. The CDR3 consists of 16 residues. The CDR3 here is CASSVGEGEGVYEQYF. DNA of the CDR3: TGTGCCAGCAGCGTAGGGGAGGGGGAAGGGGTGTACGAGCAGTACTTC.

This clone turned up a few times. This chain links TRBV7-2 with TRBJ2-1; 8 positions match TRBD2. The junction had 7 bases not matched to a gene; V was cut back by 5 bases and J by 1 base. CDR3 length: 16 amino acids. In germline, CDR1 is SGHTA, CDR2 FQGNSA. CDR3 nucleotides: TGTGCCAGCAGCGAGGGACTAGTAAGGTCCTACAATGAGCAGTTCTTC. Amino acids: CASSEGLVRSYNEQFF.

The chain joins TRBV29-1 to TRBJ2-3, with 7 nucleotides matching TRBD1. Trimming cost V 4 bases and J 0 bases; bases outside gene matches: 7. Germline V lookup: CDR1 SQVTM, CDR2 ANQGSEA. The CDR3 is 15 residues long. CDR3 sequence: CSVGGDSSSTDTQYF. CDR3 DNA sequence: TGCAGCGTTGGTGGGGACAGTTCTAGCACAGATACGCAGTATTTT.

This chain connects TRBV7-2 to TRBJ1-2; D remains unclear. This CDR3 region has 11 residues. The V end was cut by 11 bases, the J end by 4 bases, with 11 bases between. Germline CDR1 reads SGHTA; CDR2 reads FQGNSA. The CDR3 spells CAAGRTYGYTF. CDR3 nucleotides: TGTGCCGCGGGCAGAACCTATGGCTACACCTTC.

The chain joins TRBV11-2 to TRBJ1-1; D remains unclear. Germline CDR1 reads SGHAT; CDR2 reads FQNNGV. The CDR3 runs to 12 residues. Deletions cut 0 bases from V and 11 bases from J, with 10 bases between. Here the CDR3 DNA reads TGTGCCAGCAGCTTAGATTTTCGGGAGGCTTTCTTT. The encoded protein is CASSLDFREAFF. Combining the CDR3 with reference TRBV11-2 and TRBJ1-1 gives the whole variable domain EAGVAQSPRYKIIEKRQSVAFWCNPISGHATLYWYQQILGQGPKLLIQFQNNGVVDDSQLPKDRFSAERLKGVDSTLKIQPAKLEDSAVYLCASSLDFREAFFGQGTRLTVV.

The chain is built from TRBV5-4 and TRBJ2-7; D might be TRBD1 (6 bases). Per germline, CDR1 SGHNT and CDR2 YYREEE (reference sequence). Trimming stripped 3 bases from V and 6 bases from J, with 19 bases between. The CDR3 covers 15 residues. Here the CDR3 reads CASSYGTGARGEQYF. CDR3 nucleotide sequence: TGTGCCAGCAGCTACGGGACCGGGGCCAGGGGCGAGCAGTACTTC.

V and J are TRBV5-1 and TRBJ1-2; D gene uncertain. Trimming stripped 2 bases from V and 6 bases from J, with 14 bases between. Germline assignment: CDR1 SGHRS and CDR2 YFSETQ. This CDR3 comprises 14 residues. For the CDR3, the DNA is TGCGCCAGCAGCTTTGGCGCATCCCAGCATGGCTACACCTTC. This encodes CASSFGASQHGYTF.

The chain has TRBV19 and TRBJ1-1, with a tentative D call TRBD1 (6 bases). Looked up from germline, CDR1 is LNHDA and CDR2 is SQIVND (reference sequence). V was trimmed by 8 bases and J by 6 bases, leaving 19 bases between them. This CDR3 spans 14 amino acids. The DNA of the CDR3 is TGTGCCAGTCGAGCACAGGGTAGGCTTTCTGAAGCTTTCTTT. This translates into CASRAQGRLSEAFF.

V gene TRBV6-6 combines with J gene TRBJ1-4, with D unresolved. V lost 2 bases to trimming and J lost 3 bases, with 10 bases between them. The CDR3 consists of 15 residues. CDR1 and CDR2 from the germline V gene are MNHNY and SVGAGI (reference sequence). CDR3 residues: CASSYGWESNEKLFF. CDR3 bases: TGTGCCAGCAGTTACGGCTGGGAATCTAATGAAAAACTGTTTTTT.

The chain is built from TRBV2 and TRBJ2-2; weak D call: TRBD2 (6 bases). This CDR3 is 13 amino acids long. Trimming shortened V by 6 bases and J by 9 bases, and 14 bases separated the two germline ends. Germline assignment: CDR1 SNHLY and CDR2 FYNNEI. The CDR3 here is CASRAWGVRELFF. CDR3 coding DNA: TGTGCCAGCAGGGCCTGGGGGGTCCGGGAGCTGTTTTTT. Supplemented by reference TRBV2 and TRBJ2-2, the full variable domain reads EPEVTQTPSHQVTQMGQEVILRCVPISNHLYFYWYRQILGQKVEFLVSFYNNEISEKSEIFDDQFSVERPDGSNFTLKIRSTKLEDSAMYFCASRAWGVRELFFGEGSRLTVL.

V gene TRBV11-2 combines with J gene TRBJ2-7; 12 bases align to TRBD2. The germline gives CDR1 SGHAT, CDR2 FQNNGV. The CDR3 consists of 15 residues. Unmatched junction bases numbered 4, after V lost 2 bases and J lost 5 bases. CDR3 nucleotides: TGTGCCAGCAGCTTACTGGGACTAGCGGGTAACGAGCAGTACTTC. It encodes CASSLLGLAGNEQYF.

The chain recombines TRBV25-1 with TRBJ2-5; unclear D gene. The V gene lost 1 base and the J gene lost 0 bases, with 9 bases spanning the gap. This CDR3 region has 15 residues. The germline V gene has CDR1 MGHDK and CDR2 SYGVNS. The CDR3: CASSESGRYQETQYF. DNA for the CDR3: TGTGCCAGCAGTGAATCGGGCAGGTACCAAGAGACCCAGTACTTC.

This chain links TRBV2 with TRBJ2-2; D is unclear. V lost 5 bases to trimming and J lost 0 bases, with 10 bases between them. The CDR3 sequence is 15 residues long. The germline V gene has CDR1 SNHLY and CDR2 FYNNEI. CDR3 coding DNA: TGTGCCAGCAGTTTGGTGGGGACGAACACCGGGGAGCTGTTTTTT. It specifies CASSLVGTNTGELFF.

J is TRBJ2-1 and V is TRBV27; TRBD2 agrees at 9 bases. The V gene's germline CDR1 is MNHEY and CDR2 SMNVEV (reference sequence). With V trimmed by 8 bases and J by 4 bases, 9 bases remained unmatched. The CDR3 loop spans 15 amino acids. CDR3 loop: CASGLSSGIYNEQFF. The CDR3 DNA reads TGTGCCAGCGGGCTCTCTAGCGGGATTTACAATGAGCAGTTCTTC.

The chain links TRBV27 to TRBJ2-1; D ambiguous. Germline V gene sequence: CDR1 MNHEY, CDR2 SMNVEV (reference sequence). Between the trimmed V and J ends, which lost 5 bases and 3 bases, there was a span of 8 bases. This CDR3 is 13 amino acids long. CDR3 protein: CASSPNLYNEQFF. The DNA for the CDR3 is TGTGCCAGCAGTCCGAATCTCTACAATGAGCAGTTCTTC.

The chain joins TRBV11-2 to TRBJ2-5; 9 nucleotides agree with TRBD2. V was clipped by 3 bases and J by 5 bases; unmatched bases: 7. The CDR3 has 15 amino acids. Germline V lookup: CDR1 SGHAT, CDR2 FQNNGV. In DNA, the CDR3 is TGTGCCAGCAGCTTCTTAGCGGGAGAGGGGGAGACCCAGTACTTC. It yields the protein CASSFLAGEGETQYF.

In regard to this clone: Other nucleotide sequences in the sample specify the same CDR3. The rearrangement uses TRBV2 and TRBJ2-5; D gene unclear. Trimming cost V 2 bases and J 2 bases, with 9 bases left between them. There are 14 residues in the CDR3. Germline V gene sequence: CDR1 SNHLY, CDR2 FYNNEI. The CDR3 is CASSERAAQETQYF. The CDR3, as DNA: TGTGCCAGCAGTGAAAGGGCTGCTCAAGAGACCCAGTACTTC.

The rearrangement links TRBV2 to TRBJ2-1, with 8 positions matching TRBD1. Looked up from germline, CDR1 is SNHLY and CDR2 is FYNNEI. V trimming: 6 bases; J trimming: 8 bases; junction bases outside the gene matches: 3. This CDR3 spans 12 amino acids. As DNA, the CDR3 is TGTGCCAGCAGAAACAGGGGGGATGAGCAGTTCTTC. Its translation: CASRNRGDEQFF. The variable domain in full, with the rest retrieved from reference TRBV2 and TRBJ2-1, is EPEVTQTPSHQVTQMGQEVILRCVPISNHLYFYWYRQILGQKVEFLVSFYNNEISEKSEIFDDQFSVERPDGSNFTLKIRSTKLEDSAMYFCASRNRGDEQFFGPGTRLTVL.

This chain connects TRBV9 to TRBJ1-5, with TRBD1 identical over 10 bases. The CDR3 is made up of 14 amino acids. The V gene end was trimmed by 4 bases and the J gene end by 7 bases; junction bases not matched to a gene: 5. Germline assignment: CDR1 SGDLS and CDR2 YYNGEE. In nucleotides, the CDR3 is TGTGCCAGCAGCTCCGGGACAGGGGAGCAGCCCCAGCATTTT. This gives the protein CASSSGTGEQPQHF.

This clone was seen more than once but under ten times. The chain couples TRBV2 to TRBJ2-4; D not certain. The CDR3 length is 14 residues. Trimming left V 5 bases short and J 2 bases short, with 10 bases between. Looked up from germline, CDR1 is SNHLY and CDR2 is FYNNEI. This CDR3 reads CASSPTLTKNIQYF. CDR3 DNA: TGTGCCAGCAGTCCTACCCTAACCAAAAACATTCAGTACTTC.

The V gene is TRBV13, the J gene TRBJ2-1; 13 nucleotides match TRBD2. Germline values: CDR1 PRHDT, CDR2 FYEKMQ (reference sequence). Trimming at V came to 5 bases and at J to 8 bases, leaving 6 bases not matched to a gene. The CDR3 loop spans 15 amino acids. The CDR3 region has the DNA TGTGCCAGCAGCCCAGGACTAGCGGGAGCTCATGAGCAGTTCTTC. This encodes CASSPGLAGAHEQFF.

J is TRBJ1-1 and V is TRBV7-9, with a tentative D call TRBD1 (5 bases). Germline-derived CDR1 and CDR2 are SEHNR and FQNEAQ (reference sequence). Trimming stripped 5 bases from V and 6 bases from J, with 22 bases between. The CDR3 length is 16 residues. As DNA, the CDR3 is TGTGCCAGCAGCCCACCCGGGGCCTCGGGGTGGTCTGAAGCTTTCTTT. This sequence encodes CASSPPGASGWSEAFF.

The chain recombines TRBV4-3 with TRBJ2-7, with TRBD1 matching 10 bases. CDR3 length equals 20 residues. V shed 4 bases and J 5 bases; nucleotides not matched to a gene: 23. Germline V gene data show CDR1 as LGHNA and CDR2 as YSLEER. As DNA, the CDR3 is TGCGCCAGCAGCCGCTATTTAGGGGGACAGGGGACCATCGGGGTCGACGAGCAGTACTTC. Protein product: CASSRYLGGQGTIGVDEQYF.

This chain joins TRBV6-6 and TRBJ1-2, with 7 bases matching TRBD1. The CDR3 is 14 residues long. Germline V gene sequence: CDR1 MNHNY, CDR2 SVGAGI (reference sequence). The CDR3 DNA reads TGTGGAGCGGGGGGGGACAGAGAAAACTATGGCTACACCTTC. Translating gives CGAGGDRENYGYTF.

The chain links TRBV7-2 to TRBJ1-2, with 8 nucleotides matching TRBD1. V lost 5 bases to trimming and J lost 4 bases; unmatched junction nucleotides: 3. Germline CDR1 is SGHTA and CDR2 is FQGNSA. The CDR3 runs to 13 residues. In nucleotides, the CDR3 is TGTGCCAGCAGCGACGGACAGGGCTATGGCTACACCTTC. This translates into CASSDGQGYGYTF.

CDR3 in amino acids: CASSPFSGMGYEQFF. As DNA, the CDR3 is TGTGCCAGCTCACCATTTTCTGGGATGGGCTATGAGCAGTTCTTC. The chain uses TRBV18 and TRBJ2-1; no clear D gene. The CDR3 spans 15 residues. Between the trimmed V and J ends, which lost 2 bases and 8 bases, there was a span of 16 bases. CDR1 and CDR2 (germline): KGHSH, LQKENI.

The CDR3 here is CAWSLGRAYEQYF. The CDR3 bases are TGTGCCTGGAGTTTGGGCAGGGCTTACGAGCAGTACTTC. The chain recombines TRBV30 with TRBJ2-7; TRBD1 might be the D (5 bases). Trimming cost V 2 bases and J 4 bases, with 12 bases left between them. The germline CDR1 and CDR2 sequences are GTSNPN and SVGIG (reference sequence). This CDR3 contains 13 residues. Full variable domain (remainder filled in from reference TRBV30 and TRBJ2-7): SQTIHQWPATLVQPVGSPLSLECTVEGTSNPNLYWYRQAAGRGLQLLFYSVGIGQISSEVPQNLSASRPQDRQFILSSKKLLLSDSGFYLCAWSLGRAYEQYFGPGTRLTVT.